Listed below are T cell receptor beta chains from one sample, sequenced in a study of cytomegalovirus exposure and HLA in healthy donors. The protocol was immunoSEQ multiplex PCR, while the TCRdb copy is restricted to in-frame clones and leaves out a portion. The sample lists roughly 62,000 clones, 90% to 95% occurring once. The sample taken for sequencing was PBMCs. The receptors stem from a woman in her 30s in good health and CMV-seronegative. The CDR3 runs from the conserved cysteine through the conserved F or W. The order of the fields is clone size, V gene, D gene, J gene, CDR3 protein, CDR3 DNA. D genes are given only for firm matches. Clone sizes are given selectively: once, few, many, or a class where the clone is expanded.

size: once; V: TRBV2; D: NA; J: TRBJ1-2; CDR3: CASGDTENYGYTF; DNA: TGTGCCAGCGGTGATACAGAAAACTATGGCTACACCTTC
size: NA; V: TRBV6-1; D: NA; J: TRBJ2-2; CDR3: CASSEAGLGPGELFF; DNA: TGTGCCAGCAGTGAAGCGGGGTTGGGGCCCGGGGAGCTGTTTTTT
size: NA; V: TRBV7-9; D: NA; J: TRBJ2-1; CDR3: CASSQSGTSYNEQFF; DNA: TGTGCCAGCAGCCAAAGCGGTACCTCCTACAATGAGCAGTTCTTC
size: NA; V: TRBV6-5; D: NA; J: TRBJ1-2; CDR3: CASSYSNPGYGYTF; DNA: TGTGCCAGCAGTTACTCGAACCCAGGCTATGGCTACACCTTC
size: NA; V: TRBV6-5; D: TRBD2; J: TRBJ2-2; CDR3: CASSSVAGDTGELFF; DNA: TGTGCCAGCAGTTCAGTCGCGGGGGACACCGGGGAGCTGTTTTTT
size: NA; V: TRBV5-4; D: TRBD2; J: TRBJ2-3; CDR3: CASSRTLAGGSTDTQYF; DNA: TGTGCCAGCAGCCGAACCCTAGCGGGAGGATCCACAGATACGCAGTATTTT
size: NA; V: TRBV10-2; D: TRBD2; J: TRBJ2-3; CDR3: CAAAGVGTDTQYF; DNA: TGCGCCGCGGCGGGAGTGGGCACAGATACGCAGTATTTT
size: NA; V: TRBV6-6; D: TRBD2; J: TRBJ2-1; CDR3: CASSSYSGRTGNEQFF; DNA: TGTGCCAGCAGTTCCTATAGCGGGAGGACCGGCAATGAGCAGTTCTTC
size: NA; V: TRBV7-7; D: NA; J: TRBJ2-7; CDR3: CASSLGRQGYEQYF; DNA: TGTGCCAGCAGCTTAGGTCGCCAGGGCTACGAGCAGTACTTC
size: NA; V: TRBV6-5; D: NA; J: TRBJ1-1; CDR3: CASLGGAEAFF; DNA: TGTGCCAGCTTGGGGGGGGCTGAAGCTTTCTTT
size: NA; V: TRBV12-5; D: TRBD2; J: TRBJ2-7; CDR3: CASGPSSGGAAREQYF; DNA: TGTGCTAGTGGTCCATCCTCGGGGGGGGCCGCCCGCGAGCAGTACTTC
size: medium-sized; V: TRBV10-1; D: NA; J: TRBJ2-7; CDR3: CASSEGDAGEQYF; DNA: TGCGCCAGCAGTGAGGGTGACGCGGGTGAGCAGTACTTC
size: NA; V: TRBV14; D: NA; J: TRBJ1-2; CDR3: CASSPEAGSAYGYTF; DNA: TGTGCCAGCAGCCCCGAAGCAGGGTCGGCCTATGGCTACACCTTC
size: NA; V: TRBV19; D: TRBD2; J: TRBJ2-3; CDR3: CASSRTSGSLVDTQYF; DNA: TGTGCCAGTAGTAGAACTAGCGGGAGTTTGGTAGATACGCAGTATTTT
size: once; V: TRBV6-1; D: NA; J: TRBJ2-7; CDR3: CASSEAPAAYYEQYF; DNA: TGTGCCAGCAGTGAAGCGCCAGCAGCGTACTACGAGCAGTACTTC
size: NA; V: TRBV7-2; D: NA; J: TRBJ2-5; CDR3: CASSLGPGEEETQYF; DNA: TGTGCCAGCAGCTTAGGTCCGGGAGAGGAAGAGACCCAGTACTTC
size: NA; V: TRBV10-2; D: TRBD1; J: TRBJ2-1; CDR3: CASSEPGQGYNEQFF; DNA: TGCGCCAGCAGCGAGCCCGGACAGGGGTACAATGAGCAGTTCTTC
size: NA; V: TRBV9; D: NA; J: TRBJ2-2; CDR3: CASSVMETANTGELFF; DNA: TGTGCCAGCAGCGTAATGGAGACTGCGAACACCGGGGAGCTGTTTTTT
size: NA; V: TRBV9; D: NA; J: TRBJ2-7; CDR3: CASSVGTPGPPTGTLNEQYF; DNA: TGTGCCAGCAGCGTAGGAACCCCCGGTCCCCCCACAGGGACGCTCAACGAGCAGTACTTC
size: NA; V: TRBV10-3; D: TRBD1; J: TRBJ2-7; CDR3: CAISESARTGGYYEQYF; DNA: TGTGCCATCAGTGAGTCTGCCCGTACAGGGGGCTATTACGAGCAGTACTTC
size: NA; V: TRBV18; D: TRBD1; J: TRBJ1-3; CDR3: CASSPRSLSGGMEGNTIYF; DNA: TGTGCCAGCTCACCACGGAGTCTGTCAGGGGGCATGGAGGGAAACACCATATATTTT
size: NA; V: TRBV2; D: TRBD1; J: TRBJ1-2; CDR3: CASGQGQGNYGYTF; DNA: TGTGCCAGTGGACAGGGACAGGGGAACTATGGCTACACCTTC
size: NA; V: TRBV28; D: NA; J: TRBJ2-7; CDR3: CASSLVGTGENEQYF; DNA: TGTGCCAGCAGTTTAGTTGGAACGGGAGAGAACGAGCAGTACTTC
size: NA; V: TRBV19; D: NA; J: TRBJ1-4; CDR3: CASTRSPQGEKLFF; DNA: TGTGCCAGTACCCGGTCCCCCCAGGGGGAAAAACTGTTTTTT
size: NA; V: TRBV27; D: TRBD2; J: TRBJ2-7; CDR3: CASSLGTSGSHYEQYF; DNA: TGTGCCAGCAGCCTTGGGACTAGCGGGAGTCACTACGAGCAGTACTTC
size: NA; V: TRBV5-1; D: NA; J: TRBJ1-1; CDR3: CASSLTTGMDTEAFF; DNA: TGCGCCAGCAGCCTTACAACAGGGATGGACACTGAAGCTTTCTTT
size: once; V: TRBV19; D: TRBD1; J: TRBJ1-1; CDR3: CASSIHAGTGTEAFF; DNA: TGTGCCAGTAGTATCCATGCAGGGACAGGCACTGAAGCTTTCTTT
size: NA; V: TRBV2; D: NA; J: TRBJ1-4; CDR3: CASSERGDSNEKLFF; DNA: TGTGCCAGCAGTGAACGAGGGGACTCTAATGAAAAACTGTTTTTT
size: NA; V: TRBV6-1; D: NA; J: TRBJ1-2; CDR3: CASRADGGAHGYTF; DNA: TGTGCCAGCAGGGCGGACGGAGGGGCCCATGGCTACACCTTC
size: NA; V: TRBV5-1; D: NA; J: TRBJ2-2; CDR3: CASSTTTPASANTGELFF; DNA: TGCGCCAGCAGCACCACAACGCCGGCTAGCGCGAACACCGGGGAGCTGTTTTTT
size: NA; V: TRBV5-1; D: TRBD2; J: TRBJ2-1; CDR3: CASSLGWASGIYNEQFF; DNA: TGCGCCAGCAGCTTGGGCTGGGCTAGCGGGATCTACAATGAGCAGTTCTTC
size: NA; V: TRBV6-5; D: TRBD1; J: TRBJ2-7; CDR3: CASSRTGTGSYEQYF; DNA: TGTGCCAGCAGCAGAACCGGGACAGGGAGCTACGAGCAGTACTTC
size: NA; V: TRBV28; D: TRBD1; J: TRBJ2-5; CDR3: CASSAGQGLGTQYF; DNA: TGTGCCAGCAGCGCTGGACAGGGGCTGGGGACCCAGTACTTC
size: NA; V: TRBV6-5; D: NA; J: TRBJ2-1; CDR3: CASSTGWYNEQFF; DNA: TGTGCCAGCAGTACAGGGTGGTACAATGAGCAGTTCTTC
size: NA; V: TRBV19; D: NA; J: TRBJ2-1; CDR3: CASSIGGGGNEQFF; DNA: TGTGCCAGTAGTATAGGAGGGGGGGGCAATGAGCAGTTCTTC
size: NA; V: TRBV29-1; D: NA; J: TRBJ2-2; CDR3: CSVLEHGQNTGELFF; DNA: TGCAGCGTTCTTGAACATGGACAGAACACCGGGGAGCTGTTTTTT
size: NA; V: TRBV19; D: TRBD2; J: TRBJ2-3; CDR3: CASSRASGSTDTQYF; DNA: TGTGCCAGTAGTAGGGCTAGCGGGAGCACAGATACGCAGTATTTT
size: NA; V: TRBV25-1; D: NA; J: TRBJ2-1; CDR3: CASSEYVGTYNEQFF; DNA: TGTGCCAGCAGTGAATATGTCGGGACCTACAATGAGCAGTTCTTC
size: medium-sized; V: TRBV30; D: NA; J: TRBJ1-2; CDR3: CAWSVYLGAKDLNYGYTF; DNA: TGTGCCTGGAGTGTTTATCTGGGCGCCAAAGACCTTAACTATGGCTACACCTTC
size: NA; V: TRBV19; D: NA; J: TRBJ2-7; CDR3: CASSPRGQRAYEQYF; DNA: TGTGCCAGTAGTCCACGAGGACAACGGGCCTACGAGCAGTACTTC
size: NA; V: TRBV7-8; D: TRBD1; J: TRBJ1-5; CDR3: CASSSVGTDSNQPQHF; DNA: TGTGCCAGCAGCTCCGTCGGGACAGATAGCAATCAGCCCCAGCATTTT
size: NA; V: TRBV5-1; D: TRBD1; J: TRBJ1-1; CDR3: CASAGQGNSENTEAFF; DNA: TGCGCCAGCGCCGGACAGGGAAATTCAGAGAACACTGAAGCTTTCTTT
size: NA; V: TRBV28; D: TRBD2; J: TRBJ2-5; CDR3: CASSFSGRSSETQYF; DNA: TGTGCCAGCAGTTTTAGCGGGAGGAGTAGCGAGACCCAGTACTTC
size: NA; V: TRBV7-2; D: TRBD2; J: TRBJ2-7; CDR3: CASSLAPGRANYEQYF; DNA: TGTGCCAGCAGCTTAGCCCCCGGGAGGGCTAATTACGAGCAGTACTTC
size: NA; V: TRBV11-2; D: TRBD1; J: TRBJ1-4; CDR3: CASSLGDRVTNEKLFF; DNA: TGTGCCAGCAGCTTAGGGGACAGGGTTACTAATGAAAAACTGTTTTTT
size: NA; V: TRBV6-5; D: TRBD1; J: TRBJ2-1; CDR3: CASSYSRTGAYNEQFF; DNA: TGTGCCAGCAGTTACTCGAGGACAGGGGCATACAATGAGCAGTTCTTC
size: NA; V: TRBV6-6; D: NA; J: TRBJ2-7; CDR3: CASSNTESTEQYF; DNA: TGTGCCAGCAGTAATACAGAAAGCACCGAGCAGTACTTC
size: once; V: TRBV28; D: NA; J: TRBJ2-1; CDR3: CASSSSSAPYNEQFF; DNA: TGTGCCAGCAGTTCTTCTAGCGCCCCCTACAATGAGCAGTTCTTC
size: NA; V: TRBV9; D: NA; J: TRBJ2-2; CDR3: CASSDQGGELFF; DNA: TGTGCCAGCAGCGACCAGGGGGGGGAGCTGTTTTTT
size: NA; V: TRBV29-1; D: NA; J: TRBJ2-3; CDR3: CSVEDTQYF; DNA: TGCAGCGTAGAGGATACGCAGTATTTT
size: NA; V: TRBV7-9; D: TRBD1; J: TRBJ1-1; CDR3: CASSLGQVNTEAFF; DNA: TGTGCCAGCAGCTTGGGACAGGTGAACACTGAAGCTTTCTTT
size: once; V: TRBV5-1; D: NA; J: TRBJ1-1; CDR3: CASSDDTLNTEAFF; DNA: TGCGCCAGCAGCGACGACACTCTGAACACTGAAGCTTTCTTT
size: NA; V: TRBV7-8; D: NA; J: TRBJ2-7; CDR3: CASSLRDTPRREQYF; DNA: TGTGCCAGCAGCTTGCGGGATACCCCTCGGCGCGAGCAGTACTTC
size: NA; V: TRBV6-5; D: NA; J: TRBJ1-3; CDR3: CASSWTRGNTIYF; DNA: TGTGCCAGCAGTTGGACCAGAGGGAACACCATATATTTT
size: NA; V: TRBV29-1; D: NA; J: TRBJ2-1; CDR3: CSGLTGQPYNEQFF; DNA: TGCAGCGGACTTACAGGGCAACCCTACAATGAGCAGTTCTTC
size: NA; V: TRBV7-2; D: NA; J: TRBJ2-7; CDR3: CASSLEIGEQYF; DNA: TGTGCCAGCAGCTTAGAGATCGGCGAGCAGTACTTC
size: once; V: TRBV6-1; D: NA; J: TRBJ2-7; CDR3: CASSEVTYEQYF; DNA: TGTGCCAGCAGTGAAGTCACCTACGAGCAGTACTTC